Presented here are 5 T cell receptor beta chains from one specimen sequenced in a study of CD8 T cells in ankylosing spondylitis. Study-level points and caveats: For ankylosing spondylitis blood, a TCR beta motif of seven to nine highly homologous variants appeared characteristic.

TCRdb used MiXCR to reprocess the 5' RACE reads, holding one entry per CDR3 protein. The sample includes about 750,000 distinct CDR3 sequences, over 15% seen only once; the top ten take around a fifth. No antigen has been assigned to these receptors. The source material was blood, either unsorted or a sorted T cell fraction (not recorded which). These TCRs come from a male donor with ankylosing spondylitis.

This clonotype was seen only a few times. The V gene is TRBV29-1, the J gene TRBJ1-1; no firm D call. V was cut by 7 bases and J by 3 bases, with 9 bases left in between. This CDR3 region has 11 residues. Germline V CDR1 and CDR2: SQVTM, ANQGSEA. CDR3 region: CSGRRDTEAFF. CDR3 DNA sequence: TGCAGCGGCAGGCGGGACACTGAAGCTTTCTTT.

This clonotype has just a few counts. This chain joins TRBV7-9 and TRBJ1-5; a possible D gene is TRBD1 (6 bases). The CDR3 covers 15 residues. Trimming removed 3 bases from V and 7 bases from J, with 16 bases in between. Germline CDR1 reads SEHNR; CDR2 reads FQNEAQ (reference sequence). CDR3 amino acids: CASSFGGGAWQPQHF. CDR3 bases: TGTGCCAGCAGCTTCGGAGGGGGGGCTTGGCAGCCCCAGCATTTT.

The chain couples TRBV20-1 to TRBJ1-2, with D unresolved. The germline V and J ends were trimmed by 3 bases and 2 bases, with 7 bases remaining between them. Germline loops: CDR1 DFQATT, CDR2 SNEGSKA (reference sequence). This CDR3 is built from 12 residues. The CDR3 here is CSASGVNYGYTF. CDR3 DNA sequence: TGCAGTGCTAGCGGGGTCAACTATGGCTACACCTTC.

The chain uses TRBV12-3 or TRBV12-4 and TRBJ1-6, with TRBD1 matching over 7 bases. The CDR3 totals 14 residues. The V segment lost 7 bases and the J segment 9 bases; nucleotides outside the gene matches: 9. CDR3 bases: TGTGCCAGCACCATCGACAGGGTTGGTTCACCCCTCCACTTT. It yields the protein CASTIDRVGSPLHF.

The V call is TRBV12-3 or TRBV12-4, the J call TRBJ2-1; D might be TRBD1 or TRBD2, each matching 5 bases. This CDR3 contains 16 residues. With 6 bases removed from V and 0 bases from J, the gap between germline ends came to 15 bases. The CDR3 protein is CASSPFAGSSYNEQFF. In DNA, the CDR3 is TGTGCCAGCAGCCCCTTTGCAGGGAGCTCCTACAATGAGCAGTTCTTC.